The 21 T cell receptor beta chains below come from one sample, sequenced in a study of CD8 T cells in ankylosing spondylitis. Points from the study as a whole: There was a TCR beta motif, made of several highly homologous variants, that appeared characteristic of ankylosing spondylitis blood.

No cognate antigen is known for these TCRs. TCRdb fed the 5' RACE reads into MiXCR, producing one record per CDR3 protein. In the table there are roughly 450,000 distinct CDR3 sequences, 25% to 30% of which are singletons. The sample taken for sequencing was blood, either unsorted or a sorted T cell fraction (not recorded which). The receptor set was obtained from a male donor with ankylosing spondylitis.

The rearrangement links TRBV20-1 to TRBJ1-2; D ambiguous. The CDR3 length is 14 residues. V was clipped by 0 bases and J by 5 bases, with 13 bases between them. Germline CDR1 DFQATT, CDR2 SNEGSKA (reference sequence). The CDR3 protein is CSARDGWQAYGYTF. The CDR3 coding sequence is TGCAGTGCTAGAGATGGATGGCAGGCATATGGCTACACCTTC.

This clonotype was found many times. The V gene is TRBV4-2, the J gene TRBJ2-1, with a possible D match to TRBD2 (5 bases). The CDR3 spans 15 residues. Germline-derived CDR1 and CDR2 are LGHNA and YNFKEQ. V was shortened by 0 bases and J by 8 bases, with 14 bases between the two germline ends. CDR3 nucleotide sequence: TGTGCCAGCAGCCAAGATATGTCGCGAGCGGATGAGCAGTTCTTC. This gives the protein CASSQDMSRADEQFF.

The chain is built from TRBV10-1 and TRBJ2-1; 11 bases line up with TRBD2. Trimming at V came to 3 bases and at J to 5 bases, leaving 3 bases not matched to a gene. CDR1 is WNHNN and CDR2 is SYGVQD in the germline V gene (reference sequence). The CDR3 runs to 15 residues. Here the CDR3 DNA reads TGCGCCAGCAGTGATGGGACTAGCGGCAACAATGAGCAGTTCTTC. Amino acids: CASSDGTSGNNEQFF.

The CDR3: CASSLVAGPNEQFF. DNA for the CDR3: TGCGCCAGCAGCTTGGTAGCGGGACCGAATGAGCAGTTCTTC. The V gene is TRBV5-1, the J gene TRBJ2-1; the match to TRBD2 covers 8 bases. The V gene end was trimmed by 0 bases and the J gene end by 7 bases; junction bases not matched to a gene: 3. This CDR3 has 14 amino acids. Germline V gene data show CDR1 as SGHRS and CDR2 as YFSETQ.

The chain links TRBV7-2 to TRBJ2-7, with 12 positions matching TRBD2. After removal of 6 bases from V and 0 bases from J, the junction contained 0 bases not matched to a gene. Germline V gene lookup returns CDR1 SGHTA and CDR2 FQGNSA. The CDR3 totals 14 residues. CDR3 amino acids: CASRTSGSSYEQYF. The CDR3 region has the DNA TGTGCCAGCAGGACTAGCGGGAGCTCCTACGAGCAGTACTTC.

The J gene is TRBJ1-6, the V gene TRBV4-1, with D possibly matching TRBD1 (5 bases). The CDR3 covers 14 residues. CDR1 MGHRA and CDR2 YSYEKL come from the germline V gene. Trimming removed 1 base at V and 7 bases at J, with 8 bases between. This chain's CDR3 is CASSQVGGNSPLHF. CDR3 nucleotide sequence: TGCGCCAGCAGCCAAGTTGGGGGAAATTCACCCCTCCACTTT.

The chain carries TRBV7-2 and TRBJ1-2; D remains unclear. Trimming shortened V by 2 bases and J by 2 bases, and 3 bases separated the two germline ends. CDR3 length: 12 residues. Germline V gene sequence: CDR1 SGHTA, CDR2 FQGNSA. CDR3 amino acids: CASSLQNYGYTF. The CDR3 bases are TGTGCCAGCAGCTTACAGAACTATGGCTACACCTTC.

The rearrangement joins TRBV5-6 to TRBJ1-2; TRBD1 matches at 8 bases. Germline loops: CDR1 SGHDT, CDR2 YYEEEE. This CDR3 region has 17 residues. The V segment lost 3 bases and the J segment 5 bases; nucleotides outside the gene matches: 15. The CDR3: CASSWTGLQSLSYGYTF. The DNA of the CDR3 is TGTGCCAGCAGCTGGACAGGGCTCCAGTCCCTCTCTTATGGCTACACCTTC.

The V and J genes are TRBV20-1 and TRBJ2-7; 8 bases are shared with TRBD2. CDR1 is DFQATT, CDR2 SNEGSKA, per germline (reference sequence). The CDR3 runs 14 residues. The junction had 5 bases not matched to a gene; V was cut back by 0 bases and J by 4 bases. CDR3 amino acids: CSARDGTSDYEQYF. The CDR3 DNA reads TGCAGTGCTAGAGATGGGACTAGTGATTACGAGCAGTACTTC.

This clonotype was seen a few times. The genes are TRBV5-6 and TRBJ2-3; 12 bases match TRBD1. The CDR3 consists of 15 residues. Germline V gives CDR1 SGHDT, CDR2 YYEEEE. J gave up 4 bases and V 3 bases, and 3 bases lay outside the gene matches. The CDR3 spells CASSWGTGGPDTQYF. DNA for the CDR3: TGTGCCAGCAGCTGGGGGACAGGGGGCCCAGATACGCAGTATTTT.

This clonotype came up a few times. This chain joins TRBV5-1 and TRBJ2-3, with 9 nucleotides matching TRBD2. CDR3 length equals 16 residues. Germline-derived CDR1 and CDR2 are SGHRS and YFSETQ. The V segment lost 5 bases and the J segment 1 base; nucleotides outside the gene matches: 8. CDR3 region: CASRDSGSGGTDTQYF. CDR3 nucleotide sequence: TGCGCCAGCAGAGATAGCGGGAGTGGGGGCACAGATACGCAGTATTTT. Full variable domain (missing parts from reference TRBV5-1 and TRBJ2-3): KAGVTQTPRYLIKTRGQQVTLSCSPISGHRSVSWYQQTPGQGLQFLFEYFSETQRNKGNFPGRFSGRQFSNSRSEMNVSTLELGDSALYLCASRDSGSGGTDTQYFGPGTRLTVL.

This clonotype was counted a few times. The gene calls are TRBV18 and TRBJ2-1; 8 positions agree with TRBD2. The junction had 6 bases not matched to a gene; V was cut back by 0 bases and J by 2 bases. The CDR3 consists of 17 residues. Germline V gene data show CDR1 as KGHSH and CDR2 as LQKENI. The CDR3 coding sequence is TGTGCCAGCTCACCACCGTTCGGGAGGGTTACCTACAATGAGCAGTTCTTC. Translating it yields CASSPPFGRVTYNEQFF. Full variable domain (outside the CDR3, taken from reference TRBV18 and TRBJ2-1): NAGVMQNPRHLVRRRGQEARLRCSPMKGHSHVYWYRQLPEEGLKFMVYLQKENIIDESGMPKERFSAEFPKEGPSILRIQQVVRGDSAAYFCASSPPFGRVTYNEQFFGPGTRLTVL.

This clonotype was detected only a few times. The J gene is TRBJ2-7, the V gene TRBV12-3 or TRBV12-4; D is unclear. With 5 bases removed from V and 3 bases from J, the gap between germline ends came to 14 bases. The length of the CDR3 is 14 residues. This CDR3 is CASSTPGVSYEQYF. The CDR3 region has the DNA TGTGCCAGCAGTACCCCCGGCGTTAGCTACGAGCAGTACTTC.

This sequence joins TRBV5-1 and TRBJ2-2; possible D gene TRBD1, 6 bases. This CDR3 has 17 amino acids. The ends were cut back, 2 bases at V and 2 bases at J, with 16 bases in the middle. CDR1 is SGHRS, CDR2 YFSETQ, per germline. The CDR3 spells CASSLNPPGQNTGELFF. In DNA form, the CDR3 reads TGCGCCAGCAGCTTAAACCCTCCGGGACAAAACACCGGGGAGCTGTTTTTT.

The V call is TRBV5-1, the J call TRBJ1-5; D uncertain. Trimming removed 0 bases from V and 3 bases from J, with 13 bases in between. The CDR3 sequence is 16 residues long. CDR1 is SGHRS and CDR2 is YFSETQ in the germline V gene. The CDR3 loop is CASSLGGGWDNQPQHF. Written as DNA, the CDR3 is TGCGCCAGCAGCTTGGGTGGTGGATGGGACAATCAGCCCCAGCATTTT.

This clonotype was counted ten times or more. J is TRBJ1-3 and V is TRBV5-1; D not resolved. The V and J ends lost 0 bases and 2 bases respectively, with 6 bases between them. Germline CDR1 reads SGHRS; CDR2 reads YFSETQ. The CDR3 runs to 14 residues. The CDR3 bases are TGCGCCAGCAGCTTGGACAGAACTGGAAACACCATATATTTT. This encodes CASSLDRTGNTIYF.

The V call is TRBV4-2, the J call TRBJ2-2; maybe TRBD2 (5 bases). The germline CDR1 and CDR2 sequences are LGHNA and YNFKEQ. There are 18 residues in the CDR3. Trimming pared 0 bases from V and 4 bases from J, leaving 18 bases between. The CDR3 protein is CASSQELWDSRGTGELFF. For the CDR3, the DNA is TGTGCCAGCAGCCAAGAATTGTGGGATAGCCGGGGCACCGGGGAGCTGTTTTTT.

This clonotype has ten or more counts. V and J are TRBV12-3 or TRBV12-4 and TRBJ2-1, with D perhaps matching TRBD1 or TRBD2 (5 bases each). This CDR3 has 14 residues. Trimming cost V 6 bases and J 4 bases, with 13 bases left between them. The DNA for the CDR3 is TGTGCCAGCAGCCGGGACCGCCGATACAATGAGCAGTTCTTC. This encodes CASSRDRRYNEQFF.

This clonotype was seen a few times. The chain employs TRBV4-1 and TRBJ1-1, with 11 bases identical to TRBD1. The CDR3 extends over 18 amino acids. Germline V CDR1 and CDR2: MGHRA, YSYEKL. The V and J ends lost 4 bases and 0 bases, in that order; junction bases with no gene match: 10. The CDR3 DNA is TGCGCCAGCAGCCGAAGGGTAGGGACAGGGGGACTGAACACTGAAGCTTTCTTT. Its translation is CASSRRVGTGGLNTEAFF.

This clonotype turned up a few times. J is TRBJ2-7 and V is TRBV7-2; D possibly corresponds to TRBD2 (6 bases). With 1 base removed from V and 5 bases from J, the gap between germline ends came to 15 bases. This CDR3 spans 15 amino acids. Germline-derived CDR1 and CDR2 are SGHTA and FQGNSA. The CDR3 bases are TGTGCCAGCAGCTTAGGTACGGGAGTTTTTAACGAGCAGTACTTC. It specifies CASSLGTGVFNEQYF.

The gene calls are TRBV10-3 and TRBJ2-1; D is perhaps TRBD1 (6 bases). The germline V gene encodes CDR1 ENHRY and CDR2 SYGVKD. The V and J ends lost 3 bases and 0 bases respectively, with 12 bases between them. The CDR3 has 16 amino acids. CDR3 region: CAISEWTVPSYNEQFF. The CDR3 DNA follows: TGTGCCATCAGTGAATGGACAGTGCCCTCCTACAATGAGCAGTTCTTC.